What follows describes a single T cell receptor beta chain. Its antigen has not been determined. No much larger clone exists at a distance of one base, and base qualities are not known. This entry comes from a study of blood T cell repertoires in COVID-19 (dated by TCRdb to 2018 to 2021). Background on the whole study: Samples from collaborators originated in the United States, Italy and Spain and spanned both the acute and convalescent phases of COVID-19. The prospective study material was composed of cDNA or gDNA derived from T cells, B-cell-depleted T cells, or PBMCs. A de-identified subject ID, COVID-19 status, age in years and sex were almost always included in the sample metadata. Where available, HLA class I and class II types were obtained from metadata supplied by the sample provider rather than from assay-based typing. Deeply sampled blood TCRbeta repertoires from subjects exposed to, actively infected with, or recovered from COVID-19 were included in the dataset. Samples were obtained from the ongoing ImmuneRACE study (first 160 participants) and from some 1,300 subjects provided by 6 global collaborators. The repertoires were made available in a free public database intended to serve as a resource for research on the immune response to SARS-CoV-2. Overall study results and their limits: The amount of clinical and demographic metadata varied by source and participant and was provided uncurated.

Trimming at the junction amounts to 3 bases on V and 7 bases on J, and the germline ends lie 13 bases apart. CDR1 SGHAT and CDR2 FQNNGV are derived from the germline V gene. The CDR3 contains 15 residues, cysteine and phenylalanine counted. Just the 45-base CDR3 DNA is kept, in frame starting at base 1. Collaborating institutions collected whole blood in K2EDTA tubes following their own protocols. For TCRbeta analysis, collaborator samples were shipped as frozen whole blood, as isolated PBMCs, or as DNA extracted from either sample type. TCRbeta CDR3 regions were amplified from genomic DNA by means of the immunoSEQ Assay, a bias-controlled multiplex PCR. Turning to the authors' computational methods: Nucleated cell counts per sample were estimated from amplification of reference gene primers within the assay. To quantify the absolute abundance of each unique TCRbeta CDR3 rearrangement, sequence reads were collapsed and filtered. For each sample, productive Simpson clonality was calculated as the square root of Simpson's diversity index over productive rearrangements. TCRdb obtained this table from immuneACCESS and retained in-frame rearrangements with V and J assigned. These tables miss some clones; where compared with another copy, unresolved V genes account for less than half of the shortfall, and the remainder is unexplained. For V, J and clone size, that table is used; D and trimming come from the DNA. The sample yields 90,000 to 120,000 clones; about 89% were counted once. 1% to 1.5% of the sample goes to the ten largest clones.

The clonotype comes from a woman aged 25-40 years with acute or convalescent COVID-19. The V and J segments used are TRBV11-2 and TRBJ1-6; TRBD1 is a possible D gene, resting on 5 matching bases. The specimen was peripheral blood. At the DNA level, the sequence is TGTGCCAGCAGCTTCTCGGACATAATGAATTCACCCCTCCACTTT. Translated, it reads CASSFSDIMNSPLHF.